This T cell receptor beta chain derives from a study of blood T cells in healthy people across ages. V was trimmed by 6 bases and J by 1 base, leaving 10 bases between them. The CDR3 is made up of 14 amino acids. From germline, CDR1 is SGHTA and CDR2 FQGNSA. The donors, healthy Caucasians from Russia, were aged 6 to 90. It was with a sample-barcoded 5' primer and a J-beta primer mix that a second PCR of about 7 to 12 cycles was run. TCRdb recomputed calls from the 5' RACE reads with MiXCR, one row per CDR3 protein. The sample includes about 780,000 distinct CDR3 sequences, around 24% of them seen just once. These data are also associated with another study on T cells of mothers and their children.

Specimen: blood. The chain couples TRBV7-2 to TRBJ2-1, with D perhaps matching TRBD1 or TRBD2 (6 bases each). This clonotype was sampled from a boy younger than 18 in good health. The CDR3 sequence is CASRRGGSYNEQFF. CDR3 DNA sequence: TGTGCCAGCAGACGAGGGGGGTCCTACAATGAGCAGTTCTTC.